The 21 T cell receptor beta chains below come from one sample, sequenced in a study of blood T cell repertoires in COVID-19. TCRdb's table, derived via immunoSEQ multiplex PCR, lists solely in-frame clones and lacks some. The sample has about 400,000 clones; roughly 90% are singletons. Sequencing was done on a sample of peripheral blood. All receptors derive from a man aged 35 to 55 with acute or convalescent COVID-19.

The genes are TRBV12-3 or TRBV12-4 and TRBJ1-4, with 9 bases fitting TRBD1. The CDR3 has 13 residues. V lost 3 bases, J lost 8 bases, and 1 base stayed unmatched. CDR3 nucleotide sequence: TGTGCCAGCAGTTTCGGACAGGGGGAAAAACTGTTTTTT. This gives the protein CASSFGQGEKLFF.

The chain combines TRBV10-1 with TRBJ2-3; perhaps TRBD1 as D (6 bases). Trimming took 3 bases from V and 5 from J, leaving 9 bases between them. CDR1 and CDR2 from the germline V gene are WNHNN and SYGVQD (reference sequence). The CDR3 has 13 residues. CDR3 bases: TGCGCCAGCAGTGACCCGGACAGAGATACGCAGTATTTT. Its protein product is CASSDPDRDTQYF.

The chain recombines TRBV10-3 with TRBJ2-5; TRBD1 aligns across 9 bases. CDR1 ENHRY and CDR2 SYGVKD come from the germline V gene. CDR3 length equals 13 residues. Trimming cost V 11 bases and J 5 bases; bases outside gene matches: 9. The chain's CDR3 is CAAKQGAGETQYF. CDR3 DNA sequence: TGTGCCGCCAAACAGGGGGCCGGGGAGACCCAGTACTTC.

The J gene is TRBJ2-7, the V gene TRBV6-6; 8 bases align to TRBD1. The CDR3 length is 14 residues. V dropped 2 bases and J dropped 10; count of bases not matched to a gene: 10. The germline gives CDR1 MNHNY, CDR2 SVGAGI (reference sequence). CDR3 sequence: CASSYDPRQGTQYF. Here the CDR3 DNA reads TGTGCCAGCAGTTACGATCCGAGACAGGGGACTCAGTACTTC.

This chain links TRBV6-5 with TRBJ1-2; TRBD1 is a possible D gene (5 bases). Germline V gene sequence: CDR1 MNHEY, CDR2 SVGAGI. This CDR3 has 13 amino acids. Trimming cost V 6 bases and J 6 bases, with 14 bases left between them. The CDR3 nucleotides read TGTGCCAGCAGACAAGCAGGGTTTAATGGCTACACCTTC. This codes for CASRQAGFNGYTF.

CDR3 nucleotides: TGTGCCAGCTCAGCGGGACTAGCGGGATCGGATGAGCAGTTCTTC. Its protein is CASSAGLAGSDEQFF. The chain combines TRBV18 with TRBJ2-1; 13 nucleotides agree with TRBD2. V shed 5 bases and J 8 bases; nucleotides not matched to a gene: 6. From germline, CDR1 is KGHSH and CDR2 LQKENI. The CDR3 is 15 amino acids.

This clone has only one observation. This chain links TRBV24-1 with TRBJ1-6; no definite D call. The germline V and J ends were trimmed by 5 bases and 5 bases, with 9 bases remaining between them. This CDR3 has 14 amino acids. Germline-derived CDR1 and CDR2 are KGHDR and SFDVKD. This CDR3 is CATSAGVNNSPLHF. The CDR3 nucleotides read TGTGCCACCAGTGCCGGGGTAAATAATTCACCCCTCCACTTT.

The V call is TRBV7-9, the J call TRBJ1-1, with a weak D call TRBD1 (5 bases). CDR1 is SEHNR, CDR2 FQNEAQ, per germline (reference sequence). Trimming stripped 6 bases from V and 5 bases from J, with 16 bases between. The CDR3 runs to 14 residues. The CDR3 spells CASRPSGGRTEAFF. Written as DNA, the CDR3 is TGTGCCAGCAGGCCCTCGGGGGGAAGAACTGAAGCTTTCTTT.

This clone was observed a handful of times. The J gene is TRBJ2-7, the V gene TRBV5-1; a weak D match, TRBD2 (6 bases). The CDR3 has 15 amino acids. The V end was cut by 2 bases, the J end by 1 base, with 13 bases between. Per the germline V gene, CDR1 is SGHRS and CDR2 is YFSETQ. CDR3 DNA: TGCGCCAGCAGCTTAGGCGTAGCGGTTTCCTACGAGCAGTACTTC. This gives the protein CASSLGVAVSYEQYF. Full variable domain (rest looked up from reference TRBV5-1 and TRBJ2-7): KAGVTQTPRYLIKTRGQQVTLSCSPISGHRSVSWYQQTPGQGLQFLFEYFSETQRNKGNFPGRFSGRQFSNSRSEMNVSTLELGDSALYLCASSLGVAVSYEQYFGPGTRLTVT.

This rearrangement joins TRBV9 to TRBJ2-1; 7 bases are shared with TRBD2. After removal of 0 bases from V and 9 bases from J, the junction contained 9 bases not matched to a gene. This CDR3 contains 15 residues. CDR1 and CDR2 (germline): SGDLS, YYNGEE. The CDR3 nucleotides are TGTGCCAGCAGCGTAGGGGAGACGACGGGGGGTGAGCAGTTCTTC. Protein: CASSVGETTGGEQFF.

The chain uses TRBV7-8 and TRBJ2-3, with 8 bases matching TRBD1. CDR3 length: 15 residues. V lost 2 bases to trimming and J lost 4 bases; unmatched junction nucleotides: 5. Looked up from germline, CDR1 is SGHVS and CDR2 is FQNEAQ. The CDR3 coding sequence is TGTGCCAGCAGCTTATCCGGCAGGGGGCCAGATACGCAGTATTTT. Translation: CASSLSGRGPDTQYF.

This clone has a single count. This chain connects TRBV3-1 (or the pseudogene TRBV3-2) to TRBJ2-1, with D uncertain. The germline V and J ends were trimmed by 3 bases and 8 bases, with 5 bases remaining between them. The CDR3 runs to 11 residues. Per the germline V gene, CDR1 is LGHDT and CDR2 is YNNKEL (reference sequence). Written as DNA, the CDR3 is TGTGCCAGCAGCCAGAACTATGAGCAGTTCTTC. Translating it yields CASSQNYEQFF.

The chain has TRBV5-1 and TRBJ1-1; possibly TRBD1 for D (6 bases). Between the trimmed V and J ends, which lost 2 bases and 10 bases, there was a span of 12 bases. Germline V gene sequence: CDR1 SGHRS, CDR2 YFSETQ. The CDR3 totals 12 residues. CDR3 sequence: CASSFSGGAAFF. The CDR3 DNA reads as TGCGCCAGCAGCTTTAGTGGGGGCGCAGCTTTCTTT.

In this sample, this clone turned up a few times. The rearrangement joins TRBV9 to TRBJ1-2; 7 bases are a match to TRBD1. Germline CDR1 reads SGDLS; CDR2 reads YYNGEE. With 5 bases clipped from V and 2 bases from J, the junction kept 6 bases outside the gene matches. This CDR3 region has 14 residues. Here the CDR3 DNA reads TGTGCCAGCAGGAGAGGGGACAGCAACTATGGCTACACCTTC. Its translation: CASRRGDSNYGYTF.

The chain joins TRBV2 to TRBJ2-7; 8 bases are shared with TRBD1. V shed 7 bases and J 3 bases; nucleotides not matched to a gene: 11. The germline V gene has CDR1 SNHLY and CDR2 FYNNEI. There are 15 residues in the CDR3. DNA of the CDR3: TGTGCCAGCAAGAGATTGACAGGGGAGAACTACGAGCAGTACTTC. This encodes CASKRLTGENYEQYF.

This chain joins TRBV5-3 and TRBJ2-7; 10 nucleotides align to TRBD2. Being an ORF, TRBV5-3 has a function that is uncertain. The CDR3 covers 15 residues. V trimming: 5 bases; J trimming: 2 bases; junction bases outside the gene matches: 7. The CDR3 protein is CARRSGTSAAYEQYF. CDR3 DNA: TGTGCCAGAAGGTCCGGGACTAGCGCGGCCTACGAGCAGTACTTC.

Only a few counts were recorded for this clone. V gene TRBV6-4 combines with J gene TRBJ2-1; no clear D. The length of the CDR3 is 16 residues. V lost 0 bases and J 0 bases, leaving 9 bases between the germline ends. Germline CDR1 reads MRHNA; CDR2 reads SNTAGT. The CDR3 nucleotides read TGTGCCAGCAGTGACTCTCGGAGTTCCTCCTACAATGAGCAGTTCTTC. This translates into CASSDSRSSSYNEQFF.

The CDR3 protein is CASRGPANTEAFF. DNA for the CDR3: TGTGCCAGCAGGGGGCCCGCGAACACTGAAGCTTTCTTT. The chain couples TRBV19 to TRBJ1-1, with 8 bases that match TRBD1. The V and J ends lost 9 bases and 1 base, in that order; junction bases with no gene match: 4. There are 13 residues in the CDR3. Germline V gives CDR1 LNHDA, CDR2 SQIVND (reference sequence). Full variable domain (remainder filled in from reference TRBV19 and TRBJ1-1): DGGITQSPKYLFRKEGQNVTLSCEQNLNHDAMYWYRQDPGQGLRLIYYSQIVNDFQKGDIAEGYSVSREKKESFPLTVTSAQKNPTAFYLCASRGPANTEAFFGQGTRLTVV.

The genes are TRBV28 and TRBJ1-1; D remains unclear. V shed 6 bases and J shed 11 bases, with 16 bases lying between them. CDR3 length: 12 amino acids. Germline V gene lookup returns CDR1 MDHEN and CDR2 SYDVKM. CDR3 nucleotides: TGTGCCAGCAGCTATGAGGAGTACTGGGCTTTCTTT. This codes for CASSYEEYWAFF.

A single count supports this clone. The CDR3 sequence: CASSKERRVRSYEQYF. CDR3 DNA sequence: TGTGCCAGCAGCAAAGAACGGAGGGTCCGATCCTACGAGCAGTACTTC. The V call is TRBV21-1, the J call TRBJ2-7; the table assigns TRBD2, which was not confirmed against the DNA. TRBV21-1 is labeled a pseudogene. The CDR3 runs 16 residues.

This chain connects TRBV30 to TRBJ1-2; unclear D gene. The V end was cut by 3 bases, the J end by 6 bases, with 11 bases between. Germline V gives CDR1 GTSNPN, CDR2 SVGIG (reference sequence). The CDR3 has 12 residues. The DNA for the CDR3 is TGTGCCTGGAGGGGCGGGCTAGATGGCTACACCTTC. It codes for CAWRGGLDGYTF.